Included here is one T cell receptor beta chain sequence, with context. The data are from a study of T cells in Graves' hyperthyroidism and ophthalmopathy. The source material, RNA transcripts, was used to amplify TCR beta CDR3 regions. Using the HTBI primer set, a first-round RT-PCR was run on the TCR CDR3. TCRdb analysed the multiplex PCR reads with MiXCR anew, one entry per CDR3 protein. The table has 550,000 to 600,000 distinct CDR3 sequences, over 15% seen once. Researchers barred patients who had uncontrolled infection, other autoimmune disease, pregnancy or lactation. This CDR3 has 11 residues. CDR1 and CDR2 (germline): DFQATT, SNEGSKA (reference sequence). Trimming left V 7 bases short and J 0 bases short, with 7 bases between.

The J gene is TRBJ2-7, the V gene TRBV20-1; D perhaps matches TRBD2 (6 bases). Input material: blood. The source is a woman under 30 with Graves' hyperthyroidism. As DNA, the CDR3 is TGCAGTGGCGGGGCCTCCTACGAGCAGTACTTC. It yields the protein CSGGASYEQYF.